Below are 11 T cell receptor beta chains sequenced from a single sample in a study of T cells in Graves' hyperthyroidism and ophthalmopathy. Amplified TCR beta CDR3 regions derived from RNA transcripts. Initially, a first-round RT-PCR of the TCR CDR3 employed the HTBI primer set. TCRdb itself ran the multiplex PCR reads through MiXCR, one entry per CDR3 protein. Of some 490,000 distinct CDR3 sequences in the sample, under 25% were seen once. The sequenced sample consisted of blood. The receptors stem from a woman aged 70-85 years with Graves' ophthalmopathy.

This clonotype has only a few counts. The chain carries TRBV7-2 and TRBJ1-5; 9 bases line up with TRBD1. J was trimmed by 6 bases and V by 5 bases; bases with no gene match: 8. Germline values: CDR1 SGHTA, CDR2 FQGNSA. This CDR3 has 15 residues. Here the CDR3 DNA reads TGTGCCAGCAGCCCCCCGGGACAGGGTAGTCAGCCCCAGCATTTT. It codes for CASSPPGQGSQPQHF.

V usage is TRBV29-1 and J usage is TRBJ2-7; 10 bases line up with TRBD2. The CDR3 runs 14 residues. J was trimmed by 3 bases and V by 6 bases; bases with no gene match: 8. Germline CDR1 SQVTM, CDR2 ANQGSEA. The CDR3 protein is CSVERLAGVYEQYF. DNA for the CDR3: TGCAGCGTCGAAAGGCTAGCGGGAGTCTACGAGCAGTACTTC.

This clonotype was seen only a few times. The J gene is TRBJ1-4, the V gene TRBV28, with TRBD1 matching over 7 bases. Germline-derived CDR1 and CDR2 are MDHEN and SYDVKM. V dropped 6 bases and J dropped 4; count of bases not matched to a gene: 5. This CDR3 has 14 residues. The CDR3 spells CASRLGQINEKLFF. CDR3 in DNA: TGTGCCAGCAGGCTGGGACAGATTAATGAAAAACTGTTTTTT.

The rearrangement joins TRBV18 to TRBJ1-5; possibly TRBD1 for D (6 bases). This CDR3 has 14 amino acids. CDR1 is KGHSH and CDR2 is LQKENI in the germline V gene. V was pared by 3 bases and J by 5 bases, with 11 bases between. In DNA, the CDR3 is TGTGCCAGCTCACCCCGACAGGCCGATCAGCCCCAGCATTTT. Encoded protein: CASSPRQADQPQHF.

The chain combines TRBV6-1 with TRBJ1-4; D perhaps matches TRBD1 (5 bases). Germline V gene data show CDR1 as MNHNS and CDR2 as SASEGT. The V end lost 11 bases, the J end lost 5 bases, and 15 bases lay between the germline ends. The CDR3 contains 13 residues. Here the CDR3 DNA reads TGTGCCGGCCGACCAGGGTCCAATGAAAAACTGTTTTTT. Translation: CAGRPGSNEKLFF.

CDR3 residues: CASSPRRSSDTQYF. In DNA form, the CDR3 reads TGCGCCAGCAGCCCCCGTAGATCGTCAGATACGCAGTATTTT. This chain joins TRBV5-1 and TRBJ2-3; no definite D call. Trimming removed 4 bases from V and 4 bases from J, with 13 bases in between. This CDR3 spans 14 amino acids. Germline V gene data show CDR1 as SGHRS and CDR2 as YFSETQ.

CDR3 nucleotides: TGTGCCAGTAGTATAGGCAGGGTGAGCAATGAGCAGTTCTTC. Translation: CASSIGRVSNEQFF. The rearrangement uses TRBV19 and TRBJ2-1, with D possibly being TRBD1 (5 bases). Germline V CDR1 and CDR2: LNHDA, SQIVND (reference sequence). Between the trimmed V and J ends, which lost 1 base and 6 bases, there was a span of 10 bases. The CDR3 loop spans 14 amino acids. Variable domain in full (rest from reference TRBV19 and TRBJ2-1): DGGITQSPKYLFRKEGQNVTLSCEQNLNHDAMYWYRQDPGQGLRLIYYSQIVNDFQKGDIAEGYSVSREKKESFPLTVTSAQKNPTAFYLCASSIGRVSNEQFFGPGTRLTVL.

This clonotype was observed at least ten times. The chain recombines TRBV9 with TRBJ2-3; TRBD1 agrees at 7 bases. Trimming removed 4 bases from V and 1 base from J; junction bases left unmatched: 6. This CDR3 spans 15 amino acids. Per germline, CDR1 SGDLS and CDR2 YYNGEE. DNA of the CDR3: TGTGCCAGCAGCTCCCGGGACAGTGGCACAGATACGCAGTATTTT. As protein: CASSSRDSGTDTQYF.

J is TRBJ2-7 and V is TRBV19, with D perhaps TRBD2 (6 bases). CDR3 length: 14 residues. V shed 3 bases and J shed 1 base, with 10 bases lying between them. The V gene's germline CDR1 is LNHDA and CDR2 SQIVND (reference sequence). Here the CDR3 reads CASSMAGGSYEQYF. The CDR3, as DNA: TGTGCCAGTAGTATGGCAGGAGGGTCCTACGAGCAGTACTTC. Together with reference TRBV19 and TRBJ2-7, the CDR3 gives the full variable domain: DGGITQSPKYLFRKEGQNVTLSCEQNLNHDAMYWYRQDPGQGLRLIYYSQIVNDFQKGDIAEGYSVSREKKESFPLTVTSAQKNPTAFYLCASSMAGGSYEQYFGPGTRLTVT.

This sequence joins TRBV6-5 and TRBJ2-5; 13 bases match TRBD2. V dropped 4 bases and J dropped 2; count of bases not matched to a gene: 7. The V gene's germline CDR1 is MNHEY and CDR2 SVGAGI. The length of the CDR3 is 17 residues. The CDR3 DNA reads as TGTGCCAGCAGTTTTAGACTAGCGGGAGGAAAACAAGAGACCCAGTACTTC. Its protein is CASSFRLAGGKQETQYF.

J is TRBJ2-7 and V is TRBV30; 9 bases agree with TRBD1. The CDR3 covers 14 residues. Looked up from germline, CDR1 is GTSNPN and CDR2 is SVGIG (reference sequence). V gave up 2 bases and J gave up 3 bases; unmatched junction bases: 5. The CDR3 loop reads CAWSRRDRDYEQYF. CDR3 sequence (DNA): TGTGCCTGGAGTCGACGGGACAGGGACTACGAGCAGTACTTC.